This T cell receptor (beta chain) was sequenced for a study of blood T cells in healthy people across ages. On the study more broadly: Roughly one uniquely barcoded beta molecule per two T cells was captured.

Healthy Caucasians from Russia aged roughly 6 to 90 served as donors. Peripheral blood from each donor was collected in a volume of roughly 9.2 milliliters. The sample holds many counts of this clonotype. As yet, its antigen is unknown. Next came a second PCR, run for about 7 to 12 cycles, which used a sample-barcoded 5' primer along with a J-beta primer mix. TCRdb re-called the 5' RACE reads with MiXCR, one entry per CDR3 protein. The sample lists about 620,000 distinct CDR3 sequences, about 51% seen once, with about 14% in the top ten. Study-level findings and limits: Getting older went along with TCR beta diversity per million T cells dropping roughly linearly.

The germline gives CDR1 SGHTA, CDR2 FQGTGA. Trimming took off 2 bases at V and 2 bases at J, with 14 bases between the two ends. The CDR3 runs 16 residues. The sequence was obtained from an elderly woman in good health. The chain carries TRBV7-3 and TRBJ2-3; D is perhaps TRBD2 (5 bases). Sequenced sample: blood. Here the CDR3 reads CASSLPSGVDTDTQYF. The CDR3 region has the DNA TGTGCCAGCAGCTTACCCAGCGGAGTGGACACAGATACGCAGTATTTT.